What follows describes a single T cell receptor beta chain. This CDR3 is 16 amino acids long. Germline V gene sequence: CDR1 SGHTA, CDR2 FQGTGA. The junction had 6 bases not matched to a gene; V was cut back by 5 bases and J by 6 bases. Profiled with immunoSEQ multiplex PCR; TCRdb holds only in-frame clones, not every one. Of 90,000 to 95,000 clones listed, about 85% were seen once; the top ten hold approximately 20%. This entry is derived from a study of control samples from healthy donors and cancer patients. The material sequenced was blood. The V and J genes are TRBV7-3 and TRBJ2-2; 13 nucleotides match TRBD2. The TCR originated in a man in his thirties or forties in good health. The DNA for the CDR3 is TGTGCCAGCAGCCTAATGGGACTAGCGGGGTCCGGGGAGCTGTTTTTT. Residues: CASSLMGLAGSGELFF.